This TCR beta chain was profiled in a study of T cells after posttransplantation cyclophosphamide. Study-wide points: Later post-transplant blood repertoires were often dominated by donor CD8+ memory clones.

Profiling relied on immunoSEQ multiplex PCR, and the TCRdb table lists in-frame clones only, not all of them. This sample carries about 7,200 clones, none of them present only once. Busulfan-fludarabine conditioning, marrow transplant, and cyclophosphamide on days +3 and +4 were administered. Trimming took 4 bases from V and 6 from J; bases not matched to a gene: 8. Germline V CDR1 and CDR2: LGHNA, YNFKEQ. The CDR3 totals 16 residues. This clone is medium-sized (0.01 to 0.1%) within its sample. The antigen is unknown. This TCR was recovered from a female patient aged 50-60 years who received an allogeneic stem cell transplant from an unrelated donor, was CMV-positive, and had acute GVHD only. The T cells may partly be graft donor cells. The sequencing here drew on PBMCs, taken after allogeneic stem cell transplant with posttransplant cyclophosphamide. This sequence joins TRBV4-2 and TRBJ1-6; 8 bases line up with TRBD1. CDR3 bases: TGTGCCAGCAGCCCGGGACAGGCAGTTGGTAATTCACCCCTCCACTTT. Protein product: CASSPGQAVGNSPLHF.